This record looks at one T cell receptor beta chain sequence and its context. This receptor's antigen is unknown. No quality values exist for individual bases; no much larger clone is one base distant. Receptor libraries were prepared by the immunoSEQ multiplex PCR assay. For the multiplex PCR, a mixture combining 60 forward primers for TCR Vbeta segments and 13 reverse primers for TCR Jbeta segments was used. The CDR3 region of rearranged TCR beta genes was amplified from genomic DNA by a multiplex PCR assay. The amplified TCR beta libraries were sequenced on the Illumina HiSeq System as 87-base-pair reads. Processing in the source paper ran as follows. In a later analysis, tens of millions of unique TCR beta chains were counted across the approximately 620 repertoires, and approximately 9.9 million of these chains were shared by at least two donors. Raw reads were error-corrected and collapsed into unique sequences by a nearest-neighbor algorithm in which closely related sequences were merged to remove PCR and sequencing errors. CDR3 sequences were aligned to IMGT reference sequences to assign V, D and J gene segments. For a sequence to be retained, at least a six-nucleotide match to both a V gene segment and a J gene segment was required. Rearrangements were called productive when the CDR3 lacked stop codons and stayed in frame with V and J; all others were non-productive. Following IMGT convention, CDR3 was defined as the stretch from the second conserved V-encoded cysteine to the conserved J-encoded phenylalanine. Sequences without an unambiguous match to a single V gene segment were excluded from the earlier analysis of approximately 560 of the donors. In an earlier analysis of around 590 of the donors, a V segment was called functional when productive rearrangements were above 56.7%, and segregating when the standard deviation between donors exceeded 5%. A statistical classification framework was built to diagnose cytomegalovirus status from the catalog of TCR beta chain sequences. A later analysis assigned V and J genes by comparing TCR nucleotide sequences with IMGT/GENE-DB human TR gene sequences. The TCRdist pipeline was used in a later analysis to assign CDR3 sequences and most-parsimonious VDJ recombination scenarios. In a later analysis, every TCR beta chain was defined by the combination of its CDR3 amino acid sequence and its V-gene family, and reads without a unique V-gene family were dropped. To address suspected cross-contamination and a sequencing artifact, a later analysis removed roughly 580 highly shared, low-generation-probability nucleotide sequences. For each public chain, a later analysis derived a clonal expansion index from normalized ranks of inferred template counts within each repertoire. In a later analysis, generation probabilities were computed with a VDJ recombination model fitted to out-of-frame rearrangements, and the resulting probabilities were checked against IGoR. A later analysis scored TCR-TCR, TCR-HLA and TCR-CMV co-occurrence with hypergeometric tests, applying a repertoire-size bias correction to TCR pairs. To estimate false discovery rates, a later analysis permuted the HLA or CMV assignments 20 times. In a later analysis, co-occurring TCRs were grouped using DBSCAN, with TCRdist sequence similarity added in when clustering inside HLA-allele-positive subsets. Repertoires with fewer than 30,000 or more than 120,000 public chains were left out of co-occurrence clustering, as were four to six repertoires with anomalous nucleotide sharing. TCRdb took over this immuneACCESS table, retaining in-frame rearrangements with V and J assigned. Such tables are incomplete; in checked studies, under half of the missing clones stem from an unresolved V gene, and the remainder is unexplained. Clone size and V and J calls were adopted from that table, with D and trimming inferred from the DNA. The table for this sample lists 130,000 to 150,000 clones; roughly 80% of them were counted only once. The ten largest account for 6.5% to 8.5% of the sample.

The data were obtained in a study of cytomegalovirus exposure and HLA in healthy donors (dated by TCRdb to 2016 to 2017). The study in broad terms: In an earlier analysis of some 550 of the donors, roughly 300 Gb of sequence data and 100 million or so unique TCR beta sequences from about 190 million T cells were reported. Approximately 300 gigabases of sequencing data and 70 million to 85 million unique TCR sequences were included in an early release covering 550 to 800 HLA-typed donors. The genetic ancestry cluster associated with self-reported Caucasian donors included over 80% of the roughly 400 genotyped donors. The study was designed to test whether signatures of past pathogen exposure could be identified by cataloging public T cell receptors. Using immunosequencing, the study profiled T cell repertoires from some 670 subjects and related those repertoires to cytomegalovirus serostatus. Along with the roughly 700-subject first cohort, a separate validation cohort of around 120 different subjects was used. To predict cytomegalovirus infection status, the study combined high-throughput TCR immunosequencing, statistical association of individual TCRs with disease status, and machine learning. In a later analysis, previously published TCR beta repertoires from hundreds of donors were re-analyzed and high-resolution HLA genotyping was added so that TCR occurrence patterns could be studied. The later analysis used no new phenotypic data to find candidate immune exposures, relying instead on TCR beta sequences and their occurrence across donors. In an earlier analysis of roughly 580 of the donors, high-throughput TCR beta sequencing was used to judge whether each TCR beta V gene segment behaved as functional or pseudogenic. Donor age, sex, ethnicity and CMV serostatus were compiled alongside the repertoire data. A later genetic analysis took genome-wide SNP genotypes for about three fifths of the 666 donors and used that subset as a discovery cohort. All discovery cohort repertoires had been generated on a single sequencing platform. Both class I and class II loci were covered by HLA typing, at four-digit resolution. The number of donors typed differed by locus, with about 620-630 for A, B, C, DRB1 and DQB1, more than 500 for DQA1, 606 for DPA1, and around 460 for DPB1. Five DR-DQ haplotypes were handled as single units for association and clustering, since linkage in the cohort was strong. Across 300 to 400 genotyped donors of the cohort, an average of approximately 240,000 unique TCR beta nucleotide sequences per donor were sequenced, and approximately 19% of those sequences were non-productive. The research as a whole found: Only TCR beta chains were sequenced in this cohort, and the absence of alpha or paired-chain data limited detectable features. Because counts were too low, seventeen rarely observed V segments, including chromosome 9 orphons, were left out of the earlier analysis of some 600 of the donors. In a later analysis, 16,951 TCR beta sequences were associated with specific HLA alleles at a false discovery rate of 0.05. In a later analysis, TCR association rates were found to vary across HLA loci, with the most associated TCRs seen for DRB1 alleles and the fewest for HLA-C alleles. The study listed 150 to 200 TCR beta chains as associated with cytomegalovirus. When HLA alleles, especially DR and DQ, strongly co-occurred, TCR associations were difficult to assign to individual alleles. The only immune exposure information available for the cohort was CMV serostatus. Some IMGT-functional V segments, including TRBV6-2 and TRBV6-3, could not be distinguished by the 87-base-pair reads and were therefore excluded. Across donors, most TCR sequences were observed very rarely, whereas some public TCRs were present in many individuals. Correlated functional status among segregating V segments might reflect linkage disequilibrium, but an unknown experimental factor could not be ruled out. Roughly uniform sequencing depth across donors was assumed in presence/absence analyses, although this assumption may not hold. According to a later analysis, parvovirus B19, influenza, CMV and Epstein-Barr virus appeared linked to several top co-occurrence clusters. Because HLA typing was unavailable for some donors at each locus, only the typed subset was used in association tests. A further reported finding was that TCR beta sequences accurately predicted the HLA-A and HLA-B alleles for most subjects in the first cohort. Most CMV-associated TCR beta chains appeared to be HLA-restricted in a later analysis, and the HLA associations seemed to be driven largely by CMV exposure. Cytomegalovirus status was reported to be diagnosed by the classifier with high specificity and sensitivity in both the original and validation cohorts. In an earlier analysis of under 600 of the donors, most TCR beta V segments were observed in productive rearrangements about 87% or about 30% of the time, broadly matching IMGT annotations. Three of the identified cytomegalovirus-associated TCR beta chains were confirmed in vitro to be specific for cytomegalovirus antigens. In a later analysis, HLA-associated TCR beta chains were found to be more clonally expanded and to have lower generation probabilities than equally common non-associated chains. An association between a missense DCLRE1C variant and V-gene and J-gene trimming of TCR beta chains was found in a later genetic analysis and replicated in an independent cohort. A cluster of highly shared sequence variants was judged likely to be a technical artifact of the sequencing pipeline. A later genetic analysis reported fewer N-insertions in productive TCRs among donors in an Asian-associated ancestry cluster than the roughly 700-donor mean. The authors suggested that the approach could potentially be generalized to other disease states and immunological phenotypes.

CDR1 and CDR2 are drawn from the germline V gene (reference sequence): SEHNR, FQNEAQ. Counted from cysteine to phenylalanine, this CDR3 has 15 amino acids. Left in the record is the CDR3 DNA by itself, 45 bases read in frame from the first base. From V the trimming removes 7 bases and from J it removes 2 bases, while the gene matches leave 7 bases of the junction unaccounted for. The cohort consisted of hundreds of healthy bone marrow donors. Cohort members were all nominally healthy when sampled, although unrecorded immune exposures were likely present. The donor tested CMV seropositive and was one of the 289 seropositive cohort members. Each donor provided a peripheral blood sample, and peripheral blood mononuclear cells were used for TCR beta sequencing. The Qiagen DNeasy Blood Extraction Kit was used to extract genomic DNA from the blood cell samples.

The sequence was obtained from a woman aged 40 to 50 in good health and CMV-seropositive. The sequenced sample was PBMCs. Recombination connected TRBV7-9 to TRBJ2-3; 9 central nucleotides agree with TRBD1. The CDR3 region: CASNKQGADTDTQYF. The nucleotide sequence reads TGTGCCAGCAATAAACAGGGGGCCGACACAGATACGCAGTATTTT. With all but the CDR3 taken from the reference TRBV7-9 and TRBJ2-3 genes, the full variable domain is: DTGVSQNPRHKITKRGQNVTFRCDPISEHNRLYWYRQTLGQGPEFLTYFQNEAQLEKSRLLSDRFSAERPKGSFSTLEIQRTEQGDSAMYLCASNKQGADTDTQYFGPGTRLTVL.